The rows below give T cell receptor beta chains drawn from one sample of a study of identical twins. TCRdb redid the calling of the 5' RACE reads with MiXCR, one entry per CDR3 protein. Among about 570,000 distinct CDR3 sequences listed, 7.5% to 10% were seen once. Another study also made use of these data, one on yellow fever vaccine responses in identical twins.

Input material: PBMCs. These receptors came from a young woman in good health. Each CDR3 is given with its conserved first and last residue. D genes are given only for firm matches. Size is stated for part of the rows, as once, few or many counts, or as a class when the clone is expanded.

>NA|TRBJ2-7|TRBV20-1|TRBD2
CSARVLLAGVYEQYF
TGCAGTGCTAGAGTCCTCCTAGCGGGGGTATACGAGCAGTACTTC
>NA|TRBJ1-3|TRBV29-1|NA
CSAQRGVSGNTIYF
TGCAGCGCCCAAAGGGGGGTCTCTGGAAACACCATATATTTT
>few|TRBJ2-5|TRBV3-1|NA
CASSRKTGQETQYF
TGTGCCAGCAGCCGTAAAACAGGTCAGGAGACCCAGTACTTC
>many|TRBJ2-7|TRBV15|NA
CATRGNSYEQYF
TGTGCCACCAGAGGCAACTCCTACGAGCAGTACTTC
>NA|TRBJ1-1|TRBV5-6|NA
CASSLGGKRLNTEAFF
TGTGCCAGCAGCTTAGGAGGGAAGCGCCTGAACACTGAAGCTTTCTTT
>NA|TRBJ2-2|TRBV30|NA
CAWRASGELFF
TGTGCCTGGAGGGCGTCCGGGGAGCTGTTTTTT
>NA|TRBJ2-1|TRBV7-2|NA
CASSPGVALYNEQFF
TGTGCCAGCAGCCCTGGGGTGGCCCTCTACAATGAGCAGTTCTTC
>NA|TRBJ2-3|TRBV20-1|TRBD2
CSAPQAGIDTQYF
TGCAGTGCTCCTCAAGCGGGGATAGATACGCAGTATTTT
>many|TRBJ2-1|TRBV4-3|NA
CASSQEAGISLNEQFF
TGCGCCAGCAGCCAAGAGGCGGGGATCTCCCTCAATGAGCAGTTCTTC
>few|TRBJ2-2|TRBV7-9|NA
CASSHGQNTGELFF
TGTGCCAGCAGCCATGGGCAGAACACCGGGGAGCTGTTTTTT
>many|TRBJ2-7|TRBV29-1|TRBD2
CSVEGGTSGGSEQYF
TGCAGCGTTGAAGGGGGGACTAGCGGTGGGTCCGAGCAGTACTTC
>many|TRBJ2-1|TRBV5-1|NA
CASSFKFNEQFF
TGCGCCAGCAGCTTTAAGTTCAATGAGCAGTTCTTC
>many|TRBJ2-1|TRBV7-9|NA
CASSLAGTQYNEQFF
TGTGCCAGCAGCTTAGCCGGGACCCAATACAATGAGCAGTTCTTC
>few|TRBJ2-7|TRBV11-2|NA
CASSHSPQNEQYF
TGTGCCAGCAGCCACAGCCCTCAGAACGAGCAGTACTTC
>many|TRBJ2-2|TRBV11-2|NA
CASSLREKTGRLSNTGELFF
TGTGCCAGCAGCCTCCGGGAGAAGACAGGGAGGCTTTCGAACACCGGGGAGCTGTTTTTT
>few|TRBJ2-3|TRBV3-1|NA
CASSQDSTQYF
TGTGCCAGCAGCCAAGATAGTACGCAGTATTTT
>NA|TRBJ1-5|TRBV4-1|TRBD1
CASSPDRAGNQPQHF
TGCGCCAGCAGCCCGGACAGGGCAGGTAATCAGCCCCAGCATTTT
>many|TRBJ2-3|TRBV21-1|NA
CASSTRGGSDTQYF
TGTGCCAGCAGCACCAGGGGGGGCTCAGATACGCAGTATTTT
>NA|TRBJ2-7|TRBV20-1|NA
CSARQKYEQYF
TGCAGTGCTAGGCAGAAGTACGAGCAGTACTTC
>few|TRBJ2-1|TRBV7-8|TRBD2
CASSLNPTSDNEQFF
TGTGCCAGCAGCCTCAACCCGACTAGCGACAATGAGCAGTTCTTC
>NA|TRBJ1-5|TRBV7-2|TRBD1
CASSLVGGADNDQPQHF
TGTGCCAGCAGCTTGGTAGGGGGCGCAGACAATGATCAGCCCCAGCATTTT
>many|TRBJ1-2|TRBV28|NA
CASSSLQSGEPGYTF
TGTGCCAGCAGTTCCCTCCAAAGCGGCGAGCCTGGCTACACCTTC
>many|TRBJ2-3|TRBV6-2/TRBV6-3|NA
CASSYEGETDTQYF
TGTGCCAGCAGTTACGAGGGAGAAACAGATACGCAGTATTTT
>NA|TRBJ2-3|TRBV15|NA
CATSRGGASVTDTQYF
TGTGCCACCAGCAGAGGGGGCGCCTCCGTCACAGATACGCAGTATTTT
>few|TRBJ2-3|TRBV12-3/TRBV12-4|TRBD1
CASRDYGTGDTDTQYF
TGTGCCAGCAGAGACTACGGGACAGGTGATACAGATACGCAGTATTTT
>few|TRBJ2-5|TRBV25-1|NA
CASSEGGRETQYF
TGTGCCAGCAGTGAAGGGGGACGAGAGACCCAGTACTTC
>NA|TRBJ1-2|TRBV3-1|TRBD1
CASSQGTGNYGCTF
TGTGCCAGCAGCCAAGGGACAGGGAACTATGGCTGCACCTTC
>NA|TRBJ2-7|TRBV6-4|TRBD2
CASSELRVQGGSGSYEQYF
TGTGCCAGCAGTGAGCTCAGGGTTCAAGGCGGGAGCGGATCCTACGAGCAGTACTTC
>few|TRBJ1-1|TRBV18|TRBD1
CASSYRDRMNTEAFF
TGTGCCAGCTCCTACAGGGACAGGATGAACACTGAAGCTTTCTTT
>few|TRBJ2-2|TRBV7-9|NA
CASSPWPGTGELFF
TGTGCCAGCAGCCCCTGGCCGGGGACCGGGGAGCTGTTTTTT